The rows below give T cell receptor beta chains drawn from one sample of a study of control samples from healthy donors and cancer patients. Sequencing used immunoSEQ multiplex PCR; TCRdb keeps in-frame clones, though not all of them. The repertoire holds approximately 150,000 clones, with about 90% as singletons. The sequenced material came from blood. Source of these receptors: a man aged 18 to 30 in good health. CDR3s include the opening cysteine and the closing phenylalanine or tryptophan. The D gene is left open where the match is weak. Rows may omit the clone size; those that give it use once, few, many or a size class.

j_call: TRBJ2-5
clone_size: -
v_call: TRBV3-1/TRBV3-2
d_call: -
cdr3_aa: CASSPPGVRMETQYF
cdr3_nt: TGTGCCAGCAGCCCCCCAGGGGTCCGGATGGAGACCCAGTACTTC

j_call: TRBJ2-5
clone_size: -
v_call: TRBV2
d_call: -
cdr3_aa: CASSEWGPQETQYF
cdr3_nt: TGTGCCAGCAGTGAATGGGGGCCTCAAGAGACCCAGTACTTC

j_call: TRBJ2-1
clone_size: -
v_call: TRBV4-3
d_call: -
cdr3_aa: CASSQLNPGGRSHEQFF
cdr3_nt: TGCGCCAGCAGCCAGCTTAATCCGGGGGGCCGGTCCCATGAGCAGTTCTTC

j_call: TRBJ2-5
clone_size: -
v_call: TRBV28
d_call: TRBD2
cdr3_aa: CASSSGGGRQRETQYF
cdr3_nt: TGTGCCAGCAGTAGCGGGGGAGGTCGTCAGCGAGAGACCCAGTACTTC

j_call: TRBJ1-1
clone_size: -
v_call: TRBV6-2/TRBV6-3
d_call: -
cdr3_aa: CASSDGGSGVTEAFF
cdr3_nt: TGTGCCAGCAGCGACGGGGGGTCGGGGGTCACTGAAGCTTTCTTT

j_call: TRBJ1-1
clone_size: -
v_call: TRBV29-1
d_call: TRBD1
cdr3_aa: CSVTGQGAGREAFF
cdr3_nt: TGCAGCGTTACGGGACAGGGGGCGGGCCGTGAAGCTTTCTTT

j_call: TRBJ2-7
clone_size: -
v_call: TRBV7-9
d_call: -
cdr3_aa: CASSRKSYEQYF
cdr3_nt: TGTGCCAGCAGCCGTAAGAGCTACGAGCAGTACTTC

j_call: TRBJ1-5
clone_size: -
v_call: TRBV28
d_call: -
cdr3_aa: CASDTGTTNSNQPQHF
cdr3_nt: TGTGCCAGCGACACGGGGACTACAAATAGCAATCAGCCCCAGCATTTT

j_call: TRBJ1-5
clone_size: few
v_call: TRBV5-1
d_call: -
cdr3_aa: CASSLGDTSNQPQHF
cdr3_nt: TGCGCCAGCAGCTTGGGGGATACTAGCAATCAGCCCCAGCATTTT

j_call: TRBJ1-3
clone_size: once
v_call: TRBV5-1
d_call: -
cdr3_aa: CASSFTDSGNTIYF
cdr3_nt: TGCGCCAGCAGCTTTACGGACTCTGGAAACACCATATATTTT

j_call: TRBJ1-1
clone_size: -
v_call: TRBV4-1
d_call: -
cdr3_aa: CASSQDLGAQNTEAFF
cdr3_nt: TGCGCCAGCAGCCAAGATCTTGGGGCGCAGAACACTGAAGCTTTCTTT

j_call: TRBJ1-1
clone_size: -
v_call: TRBV10-3
d_call: -
cdr3_aa: CAISLSKNTEAFF
cdr3_nt: TGTGCCATCAGCTTAAGCAAGAACACTGAAGCTTTCTTT

j_call: TRBJ2-3
clone_size: once
v_call: TRBV12-5
d_call: -
cdr3_aa: CASGLGHSGDTQYF
cdr3_nt: TGTGCTAGTGGTTTAGGTCATTCAGGGGATACGCAGTATTTT

j_call: TRBJ1-2
clone_size: -
v_call: TRBV7-9
d_call: -
cdr3_aa: CASSLTPGHYGYTF
cdr3_nt: TGTGCCAGCAGCTTGACTCCGGGACACTATGGCTACACCTTC

j_call: TRBJ2-7
clone_size: -
v_call: TRBV7-9
d_call: TRBD1
cdr3_aa: CASSWGTGDFYEQYF
cdr3_nt: TGTGCCAGCAGCTGGGGGACAGGGGATTTCTACGAGCAGTACTTC

j_call: TRBJ2-5
clone_size: -
v_call: TRBV5-1
d_call: TRBD2
cdr3_aa: CASILGTSGPAETQYF
cdr3_nt: TGCGCCAGCATCCTCGGGACTAGCGGGCCTGCGGAGACCCAGTACTTC

j_call: TRBJ2-3
clone_size: -
v_call: TRBV18
d_call: -
cdr3_aa: CASSPPGLSTDTQYF
cdr3_nt: TGTGCCAGCTCACCACCGGGACTCTCCACAGATACGCAGTATTTT

j_call: TRBJ2-7
clone_size: -
v_call: TRBV18
d_call: -
cdr3_aa: CASSPGRKYEQYF
cdr3_nt: TGTGCCAGCTCACCAGGGAGAAAATACGAGCAGTACTTC

j_call: TRBJ1-2
clone_size: -
v_call: TRBV20-1
d_call: -
cdr3_aa: CSASSTEDYGYTF
cdr3_nt: TGCAGTGCTAGTTCTACAGAAGACTATGGCTACACCTTC

j_call: TRBJ1-4
clone_size: -
v_call: TRBV20-1
d_call: -
cdr3_aa: CSASTGWGEKLFF
cdr3_nt: TGCAGTGCTAGTACAGGGTGGGGTGAAAAACTGTTTTTT

j_call: TRBJ1-6
clone_size: -
v_call: TRBV7-9
d_call: -
cdr3_aa: CASSSTGSNSPLHF
cdr3_nt: TGTGCCAGCAGCTCCACAGGGAGTAATTCACCCCTCCACTTT

j_call: TRBJ2-7
clone_size: -
v_call: TRBV5-1
d_call: -
cdr3_aa: CASSLYFAGIGDEQYF
cdr3_nt: TGCGCCAGCAGCTTGTACTTCGCAGGAATTGGCGACGAGCAGTACTTC

j_call: TRBJ1-2
clone_size: -
v_call: TRBV2
d_call: -
cdr3_aa: CASTGAYRENYGYTF
cdr3_nt: TGTGCCAGCACGGGAGCCTACAGGGAGAACTATGGCTACACCTTC

j_call: TRBJ1-5
clone_size: -
v_call: TRBV7-9
d_call: TRBD1
cdr3_aa: CASSLSGGRPQHF
cdr3_nt: TGTGCCAGCAGCTTATCAGGGGGCCGGCCCCAGCATTTT

j_call: TRBJ1-5
clone_size: -
v_call: TRBV28
d_call: -
cdr3_aa: CASSPAGDRNQPQHF
cdr3_nt: TGTGCCAGCAGCCCGGCCGGGGATCGAAATCAGCCCCAGCATTTT

j_call: TRBJ2-1
clone_size: -
v_call: TRBV5-1
d_call: -
cdr3_aa: CASSLEGGESGRRIF
cdr3_nt: TGCGCCAGCAGCTTGGAGGGTGGGGAATCTGGTAGAAGGATCTTC

j_call: TRBJ1-1
clone_size: -
v_call: TRBV18
d_call: -
cdr3_aa: CASSPTEVLNTEAFF
cdr3_nt: TGTGCCAGCTCCCCGACCGAGGTATTAAACACTGAAGCTTTCTTT

j_call: TRBJ2-5
clone_size: -
v_call: TRBV28
d_call: -
cdr3_aa: CASSWTAQETQYF
cdr3_nt: TGTGCCAGCAGCTGGACAGCCCAAGAGACCCAGTACTTC

j_call: TRBJ1-2
clone_size: -
v_call: TRBV6-5
d_call: -
cdr3_aa: CATTGPSDYGYTF
cdr3_nt: TGTGCCACCACAGGGCCGAGTGACTATGGCTACACCTTC

j_call: TRBJ1-5
clone_size: -
v_call: TRBV19
d_call: TRBD1
cdr3_aa: CASSQMTGSGQPQHF
cdr3_nt: TGTGCCAGTAGCCAAATGACAGGGAGCGGTCAGCCCCAGCATTTT

j_call: TRBJ1-3
clone_size: -
v_call: TRBV6-5
d_call: -
cdr3_aa: CASRLTASSGNTIYF
cdr3_nt: TGTGCCAGCAGACTGACAGCGAGCTCTGGAAACACCATATATTTT

j_call: TRBJ1-1
clone_size: -
v_call: TRBV5-1
d_call: -
cdr3_aa: CASSYHGGRGPEAFF
cdr3_nt: TGCGCCAGCAGCTATCACGGGGGGCGAGGGCCTGAAGCTTTCTTT

j_call: TRBJ2-3
clone_size: -
v_call: TRBV12-5
d_call: -
cdr3_aa: CASGPARTGTDTQYF
cdr3_nt: TGTGCTAGTGGCCCCGCCAGGACAGGCACAGATACGCAGTATTTT

j_call: TRBJ1-6
clone_size: -
v_call: TRBV11-2
d_call: TRBD1
cdr3_aa: CASSLDYWAGQINSPLHF
cdr3_nt: TGTGCCAGCAGCTTAGATTACTGGGCGGGACAGATTAATTCACCCCTCCACTTT

j_call: TRBJ1-1
clone_size: once
v_call: TRBV28
d_call: TRBD1
cdr3_aa: CASSSSPGQGETEAFF
cdr3_nt: TGTGCCAGCAGTAGTAGTCCGGGACAGGGCGAAACTGAAGCTTTCTTT

j_call: TRBJ1-6
clone_size: -
v_call: TRBV27
d_call: -
cdr3_aa: CASRAYNSPLHF
cdr3_nt: TGTGCCAGCAGGGCCTATAATTCACCCCTCCACTTT

j_call: TRBJ1-6
clone_size: -
v_call: TRBV30
d_call: TRBD1
cdr3_aa: CAWDRGMGSPLHF
cdr3_nt: TGTGCCTGGGACAGGGGAATGGGTTCACCCCTCCACTTT

j_call: TRBJ1-2
clone_size: -
v_call: TRBV29-1
d_call: TRBD1
cdr3_aa: CSVTDREVGSRGYTF
cdr3_nt: TGCAGCGTGACCGACAGGGAGGTCGGTTCGCGGGGCTACACCTTC

j_call: TRBJ1-2
clone_size: -
v_call: TRBV27
d_call: -
cdr3_aa: CASSLGLGSGYTF
cdr3_nt: TGTGCCAGCAGTTTAGGGCTGGGTAGTGGCTACACCTTC

j_call: TRBJ1-5
clone_size: -
v_call: TRBV24-1
d_call: TRBD1
cdr3_aa: CATSDLWETGRYTPQHF
cdr3_nt: TGTGCCACCAGTGATCTGTGGGAGACAGGGAGATATACGCCCCAGCATTTT

j_call: TRBJ2-1
clone_size: -
v_call: TRBV18
d_call: TRBD1
cdr3_aa: CATARGSSYNEQFF
cdr3_nt: TGTGCCACCGCCAGGGGGAGTTCCTACAATGAGCAGTTCTTC

j_call: TRBJ1-1
clone_size: -
v_call: TRBV27
d_call: TRBD1
cdr3_aa: CASSYRGGRTEAFF
cdr3_nt: TGTGCCAGCAGTTACAGGGGGGGTAGAACTGAAGCTTTCTTT

j_call: TRBJ2-7
clone_size: -
v_call: TRBV7-2
d_call: TRBD2
cdr3_aa: CASSYSGGFDEQYF
cdr3_nt: TGTGCCAGCAGCTATAGCGGGGGGTTCGACGAGCAGTACTTC

j_call: TRBJ1-1
clone_size: -
v_call: TRBV7-9
d_call: TRBD1
cdr3_aa: CASSARLTGKDTEAFF
cdr3_nt: TGTGCCAGCAGCGCCCGGCTGACAGGGAAGGACACTGAAGCTTTCTTT

j_call: TRBJ2-7
clone_size: -
v_call: TRBV10-3
d_call: -
cdr3_aa: CAISDRAYEQYF
cdr3_nt: TGTGCCATCAGTGACAGGGCCTACGAGCAGTACTTC

j_call: TRBJ2-7
clone_size: -
v_call: TRBV14
d_call: -
cdr3_aa: CASSQTVAGEQYF
cdr3_nt: TGTGCCAGCAGCCAGACGGTCGCAGGGGAGCAGTACTTC